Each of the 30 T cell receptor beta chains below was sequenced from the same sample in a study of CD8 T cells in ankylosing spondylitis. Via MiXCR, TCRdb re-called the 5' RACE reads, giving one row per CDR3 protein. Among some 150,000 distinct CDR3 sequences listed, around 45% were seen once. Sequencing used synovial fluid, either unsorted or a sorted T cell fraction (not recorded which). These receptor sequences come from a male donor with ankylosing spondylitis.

The CDR3 region is CASSQDEGNYEQYF. For the CDR3, the DNA is TGCGCCAGCAGCCAAGATGAAGGTAACTACGAGCAGTACTTC. The chain couples TRBV4-3 to TRBJ2-7, with D unclear. There are 14 residues in the CDR3. Germline V gene lookup returns CDR1 LGHNA and CDR2 YSLEER. Between the trimmed V and J ends, which lost 0 bases and 3 bases, there was a span of 9 bases.

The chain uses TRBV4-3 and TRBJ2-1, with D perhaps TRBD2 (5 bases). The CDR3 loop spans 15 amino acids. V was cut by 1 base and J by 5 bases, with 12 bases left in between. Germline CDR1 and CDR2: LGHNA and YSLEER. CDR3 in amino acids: CASSQGTGFNNEQFF. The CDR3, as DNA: TGCGCCAGCAGCCAAGGTACGGGGTTCAACAATGAGCAGTTCTTC.

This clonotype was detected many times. CDR3 DNA: TGTGCCAGCAGGGCGGGACCCAACAGCCAAGAGACCCAGTACTTC. This encodes CASRAGPNSQETQYF. The chain links TRBV2 to TRBJ2-5, with a possible D match to TRBD2 (6 bases). The germline gives CDR1 SNHLY, CDR2 FYNNEI. V lost 6 bases to trimming and J lost 1 base, with 15 bases between them. CDR3 length equals 15 residues.

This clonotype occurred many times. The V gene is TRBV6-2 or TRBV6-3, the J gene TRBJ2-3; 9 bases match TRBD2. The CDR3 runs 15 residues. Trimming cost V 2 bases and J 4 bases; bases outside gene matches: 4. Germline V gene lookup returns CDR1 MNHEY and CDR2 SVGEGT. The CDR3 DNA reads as TGTGCCAGCAGTTACGGCGGGGGGGCCGCAGATACGCAGTATTTT. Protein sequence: CASSYGGGAADTQYF.

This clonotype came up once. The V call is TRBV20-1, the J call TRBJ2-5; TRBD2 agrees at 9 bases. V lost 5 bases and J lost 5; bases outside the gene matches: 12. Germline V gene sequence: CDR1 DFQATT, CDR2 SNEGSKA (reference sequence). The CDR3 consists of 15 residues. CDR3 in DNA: TGCAGTGCTCCCCGCGAGGCGGGAGGGCCGGAGACCCAGTACTTC. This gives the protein CSAPREAGGPETQYF.

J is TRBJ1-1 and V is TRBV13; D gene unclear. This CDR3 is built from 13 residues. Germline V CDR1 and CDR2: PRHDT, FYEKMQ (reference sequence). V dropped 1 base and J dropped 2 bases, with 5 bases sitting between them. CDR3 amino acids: CASSLAQNTEAFF. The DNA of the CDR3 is TGTGCCAGCAGCTTAGCCCAAAACACTGAAGCTTTCTTT.

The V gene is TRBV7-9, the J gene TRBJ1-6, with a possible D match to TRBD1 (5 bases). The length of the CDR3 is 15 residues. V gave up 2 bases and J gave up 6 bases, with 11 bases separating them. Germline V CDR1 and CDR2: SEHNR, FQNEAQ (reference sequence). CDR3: CASSLCRACNSPLHF. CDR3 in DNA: TGTGCCAGCAGCTTATGCAGGGCCTGTAATTCACCCCTCCACTTT.

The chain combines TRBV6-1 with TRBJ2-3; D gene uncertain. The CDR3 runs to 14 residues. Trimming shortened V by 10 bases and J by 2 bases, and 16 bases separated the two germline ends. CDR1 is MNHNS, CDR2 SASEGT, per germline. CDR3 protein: CATTSRSLTDTQYF. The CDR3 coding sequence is TGTGCCACCACAAGTCGGTCGCTCACAGATACGCAGTATTTT.

In nucleotides, the CDR3 is TGTGCCACCAGCAGAGATGTGGGATATTGGGGCAATCAGCCCCAGCATTTT. Its protein is CATSRDVGYWGNQPQHF. J is TRBJ1-5 and V is TRBV15; no firm D call. V dropped 0 bases and J dropped 2 bases, with 14 bases sitting between them. The CDR3 consists of 17 residues. Germline V CDR1 and CDR2: LNHNV, YYDKDF (reference sequence).

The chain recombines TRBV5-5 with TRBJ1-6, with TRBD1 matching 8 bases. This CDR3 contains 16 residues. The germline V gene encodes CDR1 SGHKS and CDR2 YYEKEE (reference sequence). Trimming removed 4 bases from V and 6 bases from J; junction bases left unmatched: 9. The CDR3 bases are TGTGCCAGCAGCCCCTTCAGGACAGGGCGTAATTCACCCCTCCACTTT. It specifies CASSPFRTGRNSPLHF.

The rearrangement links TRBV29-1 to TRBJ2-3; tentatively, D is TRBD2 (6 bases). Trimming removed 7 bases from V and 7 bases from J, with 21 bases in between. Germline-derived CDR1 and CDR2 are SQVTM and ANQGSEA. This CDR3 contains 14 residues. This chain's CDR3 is CSASPAGTLNTQYF. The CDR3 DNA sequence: TGCAGCGCATCACCAGCGGGTACTCTCAATACGCAGTATTTT.

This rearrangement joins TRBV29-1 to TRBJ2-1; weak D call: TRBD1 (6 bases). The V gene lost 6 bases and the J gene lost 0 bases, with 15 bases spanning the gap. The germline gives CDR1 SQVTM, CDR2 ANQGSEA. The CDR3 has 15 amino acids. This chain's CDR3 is CSVEGVLSSYNEQFF. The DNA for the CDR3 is TGCAGCGTAGAGGGGGTTTTAAGCTCCTACAATGAGCAGTTCTTC.

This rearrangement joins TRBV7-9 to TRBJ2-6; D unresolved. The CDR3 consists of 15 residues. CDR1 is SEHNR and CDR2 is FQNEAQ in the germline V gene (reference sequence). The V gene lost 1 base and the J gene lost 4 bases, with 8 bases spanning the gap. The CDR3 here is CASSLGGIGANVLTF. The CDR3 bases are TGTGCCAGCAGCTTAGGGGGTATCGGGGCCAACGTCCTGACTTTC.

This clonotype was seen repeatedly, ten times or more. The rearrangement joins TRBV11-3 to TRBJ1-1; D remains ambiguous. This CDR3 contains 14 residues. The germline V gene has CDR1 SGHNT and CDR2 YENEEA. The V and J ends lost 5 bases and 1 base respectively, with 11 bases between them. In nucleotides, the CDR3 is TGTGCCAGCAGCCCCCGGACGGGGAACACTGAAGCTTTCTTT. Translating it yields CASSPRTGNTEAFF.

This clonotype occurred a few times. DNA for the CDR3: TGTGCCAGCAGTTTAGGACGGCAAGAGACCCAGTACTTC. It encodes CASSLGRQETQYF. The gene calls are TRBV27 and TRBJ2-5; D ambiguous. Per the germline V gene, CDR1 is MNHEY and CDR2 is SMNVEV (reference sequence). The CDR3 is made up of 13 amino acids. Trimming cost V 2 bases and J 2 bases, with 6 bases left between them.

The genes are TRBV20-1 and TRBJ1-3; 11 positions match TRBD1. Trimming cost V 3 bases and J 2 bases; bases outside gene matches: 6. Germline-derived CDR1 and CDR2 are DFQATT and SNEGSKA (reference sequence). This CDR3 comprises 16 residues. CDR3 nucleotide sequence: TGCAGTGCTAGGACAGGGACAGGGGGACCTGGAAACACCATATATTTT. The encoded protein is CSARTGTGGPGNTIYF.

The CDR3 region is CASSLALGGPDTQYF. CDR3 coding DNA: TGTGCCAGCAGCTTGGCCCTAGGGGGACCAGATACGCAGTATTTT. The V gene is TRBV5-8, the J gene TRBJ2-3; possible D gene TRBD1, 6 bases. Germline values: CDR1 SGHTS, CDR2 YDEGEE. V lost 0 bases and J lost 4, with 12 bases in between. The length of the CDR3 is 15 residues.

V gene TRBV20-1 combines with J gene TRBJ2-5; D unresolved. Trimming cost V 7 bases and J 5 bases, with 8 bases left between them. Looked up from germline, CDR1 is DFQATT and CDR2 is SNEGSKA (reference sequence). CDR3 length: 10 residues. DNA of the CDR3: TGCAGTGGGGTCCGGGAGACCCAGTACTTC. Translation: CSGVRETQYF.

The CDR3 spells CASTPFLWNEQFF. The CDR3 DNA follows: TGTGCCAGCACCCCGTTTTTATGGAATGAGCAGTTCTTC. The chain joins TRBV2 to TRBJ2-1; D remains ambiguous. Deletions cut 7 bases from V and 7 bases from J, with 14 bases between. In germline, CDR1 is SNHLY, CDR2 FYNNEI. This CDR3 comprises 13 residues.

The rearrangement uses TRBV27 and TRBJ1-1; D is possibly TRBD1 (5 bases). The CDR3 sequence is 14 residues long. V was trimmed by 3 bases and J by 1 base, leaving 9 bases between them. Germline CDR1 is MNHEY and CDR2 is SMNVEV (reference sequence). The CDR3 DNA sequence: TGTGCCAGCAGTTTGGAAGGGGAGAACACTGAAGCTTTCTTT. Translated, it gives CASSLEGENTEAFF.

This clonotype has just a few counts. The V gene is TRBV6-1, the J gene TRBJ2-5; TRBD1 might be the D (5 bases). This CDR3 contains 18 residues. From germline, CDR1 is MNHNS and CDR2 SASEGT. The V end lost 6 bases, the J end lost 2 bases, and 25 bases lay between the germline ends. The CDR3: CASSPGHEDWAIQETQYF. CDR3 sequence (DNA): TGTGCCAGCAGCCCTGGACACGAAGATTGGGCCATACAAGAGACCCAGTACTTC.

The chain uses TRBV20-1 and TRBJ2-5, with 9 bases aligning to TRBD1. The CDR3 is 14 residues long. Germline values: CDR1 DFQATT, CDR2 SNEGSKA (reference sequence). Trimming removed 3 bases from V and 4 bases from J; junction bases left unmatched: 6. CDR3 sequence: CSASIGTGLETQYF. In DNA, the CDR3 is TGCAGTGCTAGTATCGGGACAGGGTTAGAGACCCAGTACTTC.

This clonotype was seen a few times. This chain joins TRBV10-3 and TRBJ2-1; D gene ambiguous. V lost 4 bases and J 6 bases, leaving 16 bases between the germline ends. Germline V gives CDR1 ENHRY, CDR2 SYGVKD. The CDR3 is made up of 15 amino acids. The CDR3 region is CAISAGRVLTNEQFF. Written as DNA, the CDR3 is TGTGCCATCAGTGCGGGCCGGGTTTTAACCAATGAGCAGTTCTTC.

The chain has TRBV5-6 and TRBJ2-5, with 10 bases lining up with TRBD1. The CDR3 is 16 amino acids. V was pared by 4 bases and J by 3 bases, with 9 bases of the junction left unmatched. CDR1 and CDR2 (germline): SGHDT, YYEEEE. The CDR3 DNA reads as TGTGCCAGCAGCCCCCGGGACAGGGGTGTCGAAGAGACCCAGTACTTC. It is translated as CASSPRDRGVEETQYF.

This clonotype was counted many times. CDR3 DNA: TGTGCCACCAGCAGAGACGGGGAGGTCGGGGAGCTGTTTTTT. It yields the protein CATSRDGEVGELFF. This rearrangement joins TRBV15 to TRBJ2-2, with TRBD2 as a possible D gene (6 bases). This CDR3 contains 14 residues. Trimming stripped 0 bases from V and 7 bases from J, with 9 bases between. CDR1 is LNHNV and CDR2 is YYDKDF in the germline V gene (reference sequence).

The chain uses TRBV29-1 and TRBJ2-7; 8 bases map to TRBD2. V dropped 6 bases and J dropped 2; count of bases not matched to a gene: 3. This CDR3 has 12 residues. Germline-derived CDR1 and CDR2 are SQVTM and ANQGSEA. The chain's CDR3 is CSVLAETYEQYF. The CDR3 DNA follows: TGCAGCGTACTAGCGGAAACCTACGAGCAGTACTTC.

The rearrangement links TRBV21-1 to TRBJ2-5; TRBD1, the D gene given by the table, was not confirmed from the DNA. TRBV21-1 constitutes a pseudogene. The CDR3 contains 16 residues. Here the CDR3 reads CASSKPPGANQETQYF. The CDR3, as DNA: TGTGCCAGCAGCAAGCCCCCGGGGGCCAACCAAGAGACCCAGTACTTC.

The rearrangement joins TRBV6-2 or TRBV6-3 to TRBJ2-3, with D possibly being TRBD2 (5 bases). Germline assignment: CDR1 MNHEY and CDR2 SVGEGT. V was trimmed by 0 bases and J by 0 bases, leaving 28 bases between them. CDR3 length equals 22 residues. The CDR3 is CASSYSRYRNLAGESSTDTQYF. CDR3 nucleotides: TGTGCCAGCAGTTACTCGAGGTATAGGAACCTAGCCGGCGAGAGTAGCACAGATACGCAGTATTTT.

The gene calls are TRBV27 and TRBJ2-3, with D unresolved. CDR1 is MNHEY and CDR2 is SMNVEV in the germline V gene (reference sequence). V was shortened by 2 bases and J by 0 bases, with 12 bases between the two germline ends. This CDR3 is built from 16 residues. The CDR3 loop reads CASSLPQLVSTDTQYF. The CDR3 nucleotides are TGTGCCAGCAGTTTACCACAGCTAGTTAGCACAGATACGCAGTATTTT.

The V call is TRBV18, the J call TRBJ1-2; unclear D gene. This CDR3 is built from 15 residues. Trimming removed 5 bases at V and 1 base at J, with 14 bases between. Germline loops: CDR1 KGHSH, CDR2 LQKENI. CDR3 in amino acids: CASSKFMDVNYGYTF. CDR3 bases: TGTGCCAGCTCAAAATTCATGGACGTTAACTATGGCTACACCTTC.